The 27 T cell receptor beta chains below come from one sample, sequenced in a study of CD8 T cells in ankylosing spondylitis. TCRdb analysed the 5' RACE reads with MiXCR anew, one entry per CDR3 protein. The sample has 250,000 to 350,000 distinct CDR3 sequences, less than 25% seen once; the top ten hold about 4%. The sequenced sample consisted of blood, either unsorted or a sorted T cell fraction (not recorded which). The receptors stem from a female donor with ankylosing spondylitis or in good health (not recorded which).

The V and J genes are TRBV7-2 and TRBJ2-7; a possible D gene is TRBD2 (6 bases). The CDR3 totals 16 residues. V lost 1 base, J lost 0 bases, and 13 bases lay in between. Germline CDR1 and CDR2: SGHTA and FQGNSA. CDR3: CASSLEGAGFSYEQYF. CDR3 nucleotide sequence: TGTGCCAGCAGCTTAGAGGGTGCGGGGTTCTCCTACGAGCAGTACTTC.

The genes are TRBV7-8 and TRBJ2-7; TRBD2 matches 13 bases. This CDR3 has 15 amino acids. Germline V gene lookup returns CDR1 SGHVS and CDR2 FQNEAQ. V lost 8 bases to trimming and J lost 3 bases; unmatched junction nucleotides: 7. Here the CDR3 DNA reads TGTGCCAGCGGATCGGGACTAGCGGGATACTACGAGCAGTACTTC. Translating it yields CASGSGLAGYYEQYF.

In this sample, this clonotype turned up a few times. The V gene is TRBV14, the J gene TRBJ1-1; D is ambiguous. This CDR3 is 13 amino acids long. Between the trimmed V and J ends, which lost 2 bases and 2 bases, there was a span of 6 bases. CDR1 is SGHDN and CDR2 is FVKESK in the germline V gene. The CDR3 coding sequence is TGTGCCAGCAGCCAACAGCATAACACTGAAGCTTTCTTT. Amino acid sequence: CASSQQHNTEAFF. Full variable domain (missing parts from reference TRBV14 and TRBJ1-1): EAGVTQFPSHSVIEKGQTVTLRCDPISGHDNLYWYRRVMGKEIKFLLHFVKESKQDESGMPNNRFLAERTGGTYSTLKVQPAELEDSGVYFCASSQQHNTEAFFGQGTRLTVV.

CDR3 coding DNA: TGTGCCAGCAGTGACAGGGCCCAATTCTATGGCTACACCTTC. It yields the protein CASSDRAQFYGYTF. The rearrangement joins TRBV25-1 to TRBJ1-2, with D maybe TRBD1 (5 bases). The length of the CDR3 is 14 residues. V lost 3 bases, J lost 4 bases, and 12 bases lay in between. The germline gives CDR1 MGHDK, CDR2 SYGVNS.

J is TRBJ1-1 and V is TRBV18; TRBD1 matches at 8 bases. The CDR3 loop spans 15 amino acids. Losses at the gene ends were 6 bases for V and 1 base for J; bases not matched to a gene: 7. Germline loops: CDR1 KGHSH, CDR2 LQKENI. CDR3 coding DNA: TGTGCCAGCTCCCCCGAGACAGGGGCGAACACTGAAGCTTTCTTT. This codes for CASSPETGANTEAFF.

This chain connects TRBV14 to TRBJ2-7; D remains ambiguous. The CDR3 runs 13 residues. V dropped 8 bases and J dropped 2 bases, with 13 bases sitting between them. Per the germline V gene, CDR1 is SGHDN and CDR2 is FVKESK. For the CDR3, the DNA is TGTGCCAGCTCCCCGGCAGGTCCCTACGAGCAGTACTTC. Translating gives CASSPAGPYEQYF.

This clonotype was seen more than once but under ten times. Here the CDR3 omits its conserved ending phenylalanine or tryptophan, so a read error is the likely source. CDR3 protein: CASSYRASGRDEQYL. In DNA form, the CDR3 reads TGTGCCAGCAGTTATAGGGCTAGCGGGAGAGACGAGCAGTACCTC. The V call is TRBV6-2 or TRBV6-3, the J call TRBJ2-7; TRBD2 aligns across 10 bases. The V gene's germline CDR1 is MNHEY and CDR2 SVGEGT. V shed 3 bases and J 5 bases; nucleotides not matched to a gene: 7. The CDR3 has 15 residues.

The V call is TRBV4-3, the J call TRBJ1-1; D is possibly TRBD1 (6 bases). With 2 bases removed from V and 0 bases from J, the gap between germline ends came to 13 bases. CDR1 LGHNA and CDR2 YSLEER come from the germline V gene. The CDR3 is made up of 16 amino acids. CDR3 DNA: TGCGCCAGCAGCCAAACGGTTAGGACAGTGAACACTGAAGCTTTCTTT. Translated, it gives CASSQTVRTVNTEAFF.

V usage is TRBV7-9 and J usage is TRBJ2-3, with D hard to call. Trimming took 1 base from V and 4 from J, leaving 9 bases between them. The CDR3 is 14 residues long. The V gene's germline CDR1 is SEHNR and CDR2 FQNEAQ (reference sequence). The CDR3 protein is CASSLGGSSDTQYF. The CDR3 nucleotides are TGTGCCAGCAGCTTAGGCGGCAGTTCAGATACGCAGTATTTT.

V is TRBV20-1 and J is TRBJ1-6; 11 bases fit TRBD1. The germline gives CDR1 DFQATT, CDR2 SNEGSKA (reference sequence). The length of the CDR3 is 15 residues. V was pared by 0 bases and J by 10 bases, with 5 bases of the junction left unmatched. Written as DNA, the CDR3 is TGCAGTGCTAGAGATGGGGACAGGGGGTACTCACCCCTCCACTTT. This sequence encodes CSARDGDRGYSPLHF.

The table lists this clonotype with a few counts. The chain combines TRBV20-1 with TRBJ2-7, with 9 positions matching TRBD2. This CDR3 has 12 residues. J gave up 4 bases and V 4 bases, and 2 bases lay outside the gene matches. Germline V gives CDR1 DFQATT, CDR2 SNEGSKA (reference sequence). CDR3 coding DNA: TGCAGTGCTACCAGCGGGGGGTACGAGCAGTACTTC. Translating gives CSATSGGYEQYF.

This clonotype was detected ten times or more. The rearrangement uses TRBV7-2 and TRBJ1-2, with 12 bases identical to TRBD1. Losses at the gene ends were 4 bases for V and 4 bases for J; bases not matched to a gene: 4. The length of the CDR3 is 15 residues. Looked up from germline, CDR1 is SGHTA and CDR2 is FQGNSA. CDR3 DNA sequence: TGTGCCAGCAGCTCCCGGGACAGGGGGCCCTATGGCTACACCTTC. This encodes CASSSRDRGPYGYTF.

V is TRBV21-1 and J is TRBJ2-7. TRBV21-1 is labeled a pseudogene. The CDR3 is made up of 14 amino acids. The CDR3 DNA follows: TGTGCCAGCAGCAAAGCGCGGAGGACCTACGAGCAGTACTTC. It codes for CASSKARRTYEQYF.

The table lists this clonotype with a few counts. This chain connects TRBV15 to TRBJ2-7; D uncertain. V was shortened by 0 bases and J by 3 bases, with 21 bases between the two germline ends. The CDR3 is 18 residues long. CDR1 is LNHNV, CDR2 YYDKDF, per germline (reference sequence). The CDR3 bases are TGTGCCACCAGCAGAGATCCTAAAAGATCAACGGGCCGCTACGAGCAGTACTTC. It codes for CATSRDPKRSTGRYEQYF.

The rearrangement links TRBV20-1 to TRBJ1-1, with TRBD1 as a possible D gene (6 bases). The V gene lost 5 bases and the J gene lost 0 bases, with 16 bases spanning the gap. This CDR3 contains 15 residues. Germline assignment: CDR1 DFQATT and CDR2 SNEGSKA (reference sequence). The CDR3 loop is CSAPQTGPMNTEAFF. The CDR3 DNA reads TGCAGTGCTCCCCAAACAGGGCCAATGAACACTGAAGCTTTCTTT.

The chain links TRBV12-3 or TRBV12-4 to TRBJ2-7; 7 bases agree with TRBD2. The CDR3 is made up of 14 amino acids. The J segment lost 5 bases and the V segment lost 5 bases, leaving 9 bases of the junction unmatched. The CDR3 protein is CASSLGGSDDEQYF. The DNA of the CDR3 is TGTGCCAGCAGTCTCGGCGGGAGTGACGACGAGCAGTACTTC.

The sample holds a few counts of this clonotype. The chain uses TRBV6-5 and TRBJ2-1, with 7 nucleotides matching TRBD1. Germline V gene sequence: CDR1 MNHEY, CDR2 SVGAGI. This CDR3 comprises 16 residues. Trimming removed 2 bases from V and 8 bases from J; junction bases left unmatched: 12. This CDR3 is CASSYIGQVWTDEQFF. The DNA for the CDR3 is TGTGCCAGCAGTTACATCGGACAGGTGTGGACGGATGAGCAGTTCTTC.

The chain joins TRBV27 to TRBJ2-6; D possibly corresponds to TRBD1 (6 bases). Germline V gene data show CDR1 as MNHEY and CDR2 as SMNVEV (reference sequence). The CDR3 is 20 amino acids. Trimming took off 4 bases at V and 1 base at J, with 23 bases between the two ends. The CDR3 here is CASSSQRDKSSGSGANVLTF. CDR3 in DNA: TGTGCCAGCAGTTCCCAAAGGGACAAGTCTTCGGGTTCTGGGGCCAACGTCCTGACTTTC.

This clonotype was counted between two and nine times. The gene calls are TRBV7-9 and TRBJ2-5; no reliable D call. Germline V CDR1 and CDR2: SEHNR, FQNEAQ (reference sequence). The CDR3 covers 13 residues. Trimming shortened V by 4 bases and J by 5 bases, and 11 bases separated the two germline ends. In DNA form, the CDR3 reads TGTGCCAGCAGCTCAACTGAACTGGAGACCCAGTACTTC. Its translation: CASSSTELETQYF.

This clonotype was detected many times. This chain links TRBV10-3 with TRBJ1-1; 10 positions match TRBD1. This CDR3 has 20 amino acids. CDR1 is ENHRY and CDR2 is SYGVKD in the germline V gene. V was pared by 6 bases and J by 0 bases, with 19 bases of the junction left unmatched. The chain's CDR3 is CAIRPIVPGQGNVMNTEAFF. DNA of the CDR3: TGTGCCATCAGACCGATCGTCCCGGGACAGGGGAATGTGATGAACACTGAAGCTTTCTTT.

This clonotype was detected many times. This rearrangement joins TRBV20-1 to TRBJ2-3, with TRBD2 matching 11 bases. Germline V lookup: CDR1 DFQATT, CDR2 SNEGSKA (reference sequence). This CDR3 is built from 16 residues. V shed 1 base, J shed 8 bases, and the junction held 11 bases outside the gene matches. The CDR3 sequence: CSARAWASGRQATQYF. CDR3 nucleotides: TGCAGTGCTAGAGCTTGGGCTAGCGGGAGGCAGGCTACGCAGTATTTT.

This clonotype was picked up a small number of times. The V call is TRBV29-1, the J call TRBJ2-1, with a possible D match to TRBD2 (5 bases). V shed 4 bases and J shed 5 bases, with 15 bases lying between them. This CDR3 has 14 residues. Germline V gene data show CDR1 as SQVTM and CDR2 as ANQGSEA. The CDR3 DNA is TGCAGCGTTGGGAGGAGAACCGGGGACAATGAGCAGTTCTTC. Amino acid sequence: CSVGRRTGDNEQFF.

CDR3 in amino acids: CAWTPGQALGNIQYF. CDR3 DNA sequence: TGTGCCTGGACCCCAGGACAGGCCTTGGGAAACATTCAGTACTTC. The chain joins TRBV30 to TRBJ2-4, with 7 bases aligning to TRBD1. The V and J ends lost 4 bases and 6 bases, in that order; junction bases with no gene match: 12. CDR1 is GTSNPN and CDR2 is SVGIG in the germline V gene (reference sequence). The CDR3 runs 15 residues. The full variable domain, with the rest looked up from reference TRBV30 and TRBJ2-4, is SQTIHQWPATLVQPVGSPLSLECTVEGTSNPNLYWYRQAAGRGLQLLFYSVGIGQISSEVPQNLSASRPQDRQFILSSKKLLLSDSGFYLCAWTPGQALGNIQYFGAGTRLSVL.

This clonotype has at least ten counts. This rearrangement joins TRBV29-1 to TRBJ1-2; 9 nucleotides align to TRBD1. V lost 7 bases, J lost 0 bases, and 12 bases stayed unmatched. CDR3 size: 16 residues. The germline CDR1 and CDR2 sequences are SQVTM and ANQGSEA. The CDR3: CSAYTGGIEANYGYTF. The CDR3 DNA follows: TGCAGCGCCTATACAGGGGGCATCGAAGCTAACTATGGCTACACCTTC. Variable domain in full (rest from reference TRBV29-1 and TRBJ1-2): SAVISQKPSRDICQRGTSLTIQCQVDSQVTMMFWYRQQPGQSLTLIATANQGSEATYESGFVIDKFPISRPNLTFSTLTVSNMSPEDSSIYLCSAYTGGIEANYGYTFGSGTRLTVV.

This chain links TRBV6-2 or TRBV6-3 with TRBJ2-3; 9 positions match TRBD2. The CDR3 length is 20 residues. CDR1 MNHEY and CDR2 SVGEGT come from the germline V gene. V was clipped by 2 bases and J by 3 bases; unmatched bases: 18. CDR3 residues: CASSYPIAGGNIKTTDTQYF. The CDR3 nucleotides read TGTGCCAGCAGTTACCCGATTGCGGGGGGGAATATCAAAACGACAGATACGCAGTATTTT.

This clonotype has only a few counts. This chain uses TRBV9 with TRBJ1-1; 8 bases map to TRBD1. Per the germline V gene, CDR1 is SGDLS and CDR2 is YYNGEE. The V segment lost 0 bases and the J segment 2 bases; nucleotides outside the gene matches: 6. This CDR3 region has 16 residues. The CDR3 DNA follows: TGTGCCAGCAGCGTAGACGCCCAGGGGGCTAACACTGAAGCTTTCTTT. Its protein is CASSVDAQGANTEAFF. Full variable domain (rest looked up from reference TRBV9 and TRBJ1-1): DSGVTQTPKHLITATGQRVTLRCSPRSGDLSVYWYQQSLDQGLQFLIQYYNGEERAKGNILERFSAQQFPDLHSELNLSSLELGDSALYFCASSVDAQGANTEAFFGQGTRLTVV.

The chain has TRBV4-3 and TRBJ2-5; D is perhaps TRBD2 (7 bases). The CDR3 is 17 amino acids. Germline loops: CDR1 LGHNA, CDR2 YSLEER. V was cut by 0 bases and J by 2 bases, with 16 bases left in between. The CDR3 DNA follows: TGCGCCAGCAGCCAAGAAGGGGGAGGGTGGGAGCAAGAGACCCAGTACTTC. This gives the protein CASSQEGGGWEQETQYF.